Following are 17 T cell receptor beta chains from one sample sequenced in a study of cytomegalovirus exposure and HLA in healthy donors. TCRdb's table, derived via immunoSEQ multiplex PCR, lists solely in-frame clones and lacks some. Among around 130,000 clones listed, roughly 86% were seen once. Sample: PBMCs. The source is a young man in good health and CMV-seronegative.

This clone was recorded only once. The V gene is TRBV28, the J gene TRBJ2-5; TRBD2 matches at 7 bases. V lost 8 bases and J lost 3; bases outside the gene matches: 9. The CDR3 has 14 residues. CDR1 is MDHEN and CDR2 is SYDVKM in the germline V gene. The CDR3 region is CASGTGTIKETQYF. The CDR3 DNA is TGTGCCAGCGGAACCGGGACTATTAAAGAGACCCAGTACTTC.

This chain joins TRBV5-1 and TRBJ2-1, with a possible D match to TRBD1 (5 bases). The V and J ends lost 0 bases and 7 bases respectively, with 14 bases between them. The CDR3 covers 15 residues. In germline, CDR1 is SGHRS, CDR2 YFSETQ. As DNA, the CDR3 is TGCGCCAGCAGCTTGGCCCCAGGACAAGAAAATGAGCAGTTCTTC. Its protein product is CASSLAPGQENEQFF.

This clone showed up just once. The chain combines TRBV5-1 with TRBJ1-3, with 9 nucleotides matching TRBD1. V was pared by 4 bases and J by 2 bases, with 4 bases of the junction left unmatched. CDR3 length equals 15 residues. CDR1 is SGHRS and CDR2 is YFSETQ in the germline V gene. The CDR3: CASSKWTGAGNTIYF. In DNA form, the CDR3 reads TGCGCCAGCAGCAAATGGACAGGGGCTGGAAACACCATATATTTT.

The chain combines TRBV6-5 with TRBJ2-7; perhaps TRBD2 as D (6 bases). V was pared by 7 bases and J by 1 base, with 14 bases between. Per germline, CDR1 MNHEY and CDR2 SVGAGI. CDR3 length: 14 amino acids. Here the CDR3 reads CASTQRGRSYEQYF. The DNA of the CDR3 is TGTGCCAGCACACAACGGGGGAGGTCCTACGAGCAGTACTTC.

This chain connects TRBV6-1 to TRBJ1-1; TRBD1 agrees at 8 bases. The germline gives CDR1 MNHNS, CDR2 SASEGT. The CDR3 is 11 residues long. The ends lost 9 bases at V and 4 bases at J; junction bases unmatched: 1. The CDR3 sequence: CASTGGTEAFF. The CDR3 coding sequence is TGTGCCAGTACAGGGGGCACTGAAGCTTTCTTT.

The chain links TRBV7-6 to TRBJ1-1; possibly TRBD1 for D (5 bases). The CDR3 contains 14 residues. Trimming shortened V by 4 bases and J by 5 bases, and 14 bases separated the two germline ends. Germline V lookup: CDR1 SGHVS, CDR2 FNYEAQ. The CDR3 DNA sequence: TGTGCCAGCAGCTCTCAAGGTGGGGGGACTGAAGCTTTCTTT. Translation gives CASSSQGGGTEAFF.

The chain links TRBV6-5 to TRBJ2-7, with 10 nucleotides matching TRBD2. This CDR3 contains 15 residues. J gave up 2 bases and V 0 bases, and 1 base lay outside the gene matches. Germline values: CDR1 MNHEY, CDR2 SVGAGI. The CDR3 DNA follows: TGTGCCAGCAGTTACTCTCTAGCGGGGGCCTACGAGCAGTACTTC. It translates to CASSYSLAGAYEQYF.

The V call is TRBV5-6, the J call TRBJ2-3; 11 bases align to TRBD2. Germline V gene sequence: CDR1 SGHDT, CDR2 YYEEEE. With V trimmed by 5 bases and J by 0 bases, 2 bases remained unmatched. The CDR3 extends over 15 amino acids. DNA of the CDR3: TGTGCCAGCAGAGCTAGCGGGGGGAGCACAGATACGCAGTATTTT. Amino acids: CASRASGGSTDTQYF.

This clone was observed a handful of times. The chain recombines TRBV15 with TRBJ1-1; D gene ambiguous. Germline CDR1 reads LNHNV; CDR2 reads YYDKDF (reference sequence). The CDR3 length is 15 residues. Trimming took 3 bases from V and 4 from J, leaving 15 bases between them. The CDR3: CATSRDFDGFTEAFF. CDR3 coding DNA: TGTGCCACCAGCAGGGACTTCGACGGGTTCACTGAAGCTTTCTTT.

J is TRBJ1-4 and V is TRBV5-4, with 12 bases lining up with TRBD1. V was clipped by 0 bases and J by 8 bases; unmatched bases: 11. Per the germline V gene, CDR1 is SGHNT and CDR2 is YYREEE (reference sequence). This CDR3 is built from 18 residues. This chain's CDR3 is CASSLGSGTGGFGEKLFF. For the CDR3, the DNA is TGTGCCAGCAGCTTGGGGTCCGGGACAGGGGGCTTTGGAGAAAAACTGTTTTTT.

The chain is built from TRBV5-4 and TRBJ1-2; the D gene is possibly TRBD1 (6 bases). CDR1 SGHNT and CDR2 YYREEE come from the germline V gene (reference sequence). The CDR3 is 16 amino acids. V lost 5 bases and J lost 5, with 22 bases in between. Here the CDR3 reads CASSPSQGVGLYGYTF. DNA of the CDR3: TGTGCCAGCAGTCCTTCACAGGGTGTGGGCCTGTATGGCTACACCTTC.

The chain uses TRBV4-1 and TRBJ2-2; weak D call: TRBD1 (6 bases). This CDR3 comprises 15 residues. The germline V gene encodes CDR1 MGHRA and CDR2 YSYEKL. V was clipped by 2 bases and J by 8 bases, with 15 bases between them. The chain's CDR3 is CASSQLSTGGGELFF. DNA for the CDR3: TGCGCCAGCAGCCAACTATCGACAGGCGGGGGGGAGCTGTTTTTT.

The rearrangement uses TRBV4-3 and TRBJ2-7; possibly TRBD2 for D (5 bases). Per germline, CDR1 LGHNA and CDR2 YSLEER. This CDR3 comprises 16 residues. Trimming removed 0 bases at V and 2 bases at J, with 14 bases between. CDR3 amino acids: CASSQDKSGVTYEQYF. Here the CDR3 DNA reads TGCGCCAGCAGCCAAGATAAGTCCGGGGTTACCTACGAGCAGTACTTC.

The chain carries TRBV19 and TRBJ2-5, with a possible D match to TRBD2 (6 bases). CDR1 is LNHDA, CDR2 SQIVND, per germline (reference sequence). The CDR3 covers 15 residues. V gave up 4 bases and J gave up 7 bases, with 19 bases separating them. The CDR3 sequence is CASSTSGTGVGTQYF. DNA of the CDR3: TGTGCCAGTAGTACCTCCGGGACTGGCGTCGGGACCCAGTACTTC. Full variable domain (remainder filled in from reference TRBV19 and TRBJ2-5): DGGITQSPKYLFRKEGQNVTLSCEQNLNHDAMYWYRQDPGQGLRLIYYSQIVNDFQKGDIAEGYSVSREKKESFPLTVTSAQKNPTAFYLCASSTSGTGVGTQYFGPGTRLLVL.

J is TRBJ2-2 and V is TRBV7-9; D is possibly TRBD1 (7 bases). Germline CDR1 SEHNR, CDR2 FQNEAQ (reference sequence). The V gene lost 7 bases and the J gene lost 3 bases, with 21 bases spanning the gap. The CDR3 covers 17 residues. CDR3 in amino acids: CASTLLAQGGHTGELFF. DNA for the CDR3: TGTGCCAGCACCCTATTGGCGCAGGGGGGACACACCGGGGAGCTGTTTTTT.

The gene calls are TRBV4-1 and TRBJ2-7, with 9 bases identical to TRBD1. The CDR3 length is 16 residues. V trimming: 2 bases; J trimming: 4 bases; junction bases outside the gene matches: 9. Germline lookup yields CDR1 MGHRA and CDR2 YSYEKL. The chain's CDR3 is CASSQFWGQGSYEQYF. The CDR3 nucleotides read TGCGCCAGCAGCCAATTCTGGGGACAGGGTAGTTACGAGCAGTACTTC.

This clone was counted a few times. The V gene is TRBV18, the J gene TRBJ1-1, with a tentative D call TRBD1 (6 bases). CDR3 length equals 15 residues. CDR1 and CDR2 (germline): KGHSH, LQKENI. V lost 3 bases to trimming and J lost 4 bases, with 15 bases between them. CDR3 region: CASSPNREGSTEAFF. DNA for the CDR3: TGTGCCAGCTCACCCAACAGGGAGGGGAGCACTGAAGCTTTCTTT.